Here is one TCR beta chain with its context. Its antigen is not identified. These data are taken from a study of OX40 agonist ivuxolimab in advanced cancers. Whole-study context: Therapy given before enrollment (anti-PD-1, anti-PD-L1 or anti-CTLA-4) was allowed, and 30% to 50% had some. General study points: At doses 0.1 to 3.0 mg/kg, CD4+ and CD8+ clones expanded. The 0.1-3.0 mg/kg partial responders had among the lowest clonal expansion.

Germline CDR1 and CDR2: SGHNT and YYREEE (reference sequence). V lost 2 bases and J lost 7; bases outside the gene matches: 4. The CDR3 is 13 residues long. At cycle 4 day 1, cycle 7 day 1, and baseline, blood was sampled. Here immunoSEQ multiplex PCR was the method, and the copy in TCRdb shows in-frame clones only, minus some. Here the sample spans about 68,000 clones, about 89% being singletons. This receptor was identified in an adult with an advanced solid tumor such as melanoma, head and neck, liver or kidney cancer. This sequence joins TRBV5-4 and TRBJ2-7, with TRBD2 matching 9 bases. Here the sequenced sample was CD4+ or CD8+ T cells sorted from blood, taken in a trial of the OX40 agonist ivuxolimab. The CDR3 reads CASSLAGGIEQYF. CDR3 DNA sequence: TGTGCCAGCAGCTTAGCGGGAGGCATTGAGCAGTACTTC.